A single sample gave rise to the 14 T cell receptor beta chains below, sequenced in a study of OX40 agonist ivuxolimab in advanced cancers. TCRdb's copy holds only in-frame clones and misses some; the assay was immunoSEQ multiplex PCR. This sample carries just over 50,000 clones, about 80% of them seen once, and the ten largest clones take 3%. The sample was CD4+ or CD8+ T cells sorted from blood, taken in a trial of the OX40 agonist ivuxolimab. These TCRs come from an adult with an advanced solid tumor such as melanoma, head and neck, liver or kidney cancer.

There are a few counts of this clone. The chain carries TRBV25-1 and TRBJ1-2; tentatively, D is TRBD1 (5 bases). There are 12 residues in the CDR3. With 6 bases removed from V and 4 bases from J, the gap between germline ends came to 9 bases. The V gene's germline CDR1 is MGHDK and CDR2 SYGVNS. CDR3 sequence (DNA): TGTGCCAGCAGATCGGGGACCTATGGCTACACCTTC. Translated, it gives CASRSGTYGYTF.

V gene TRBV27 combines with J gene TRBJ2-3; D possibly corresponds to TRBD1 (6 bases). Germline CDR1 reads MNHEY; CDR2 reads SMNVEV (reference sequence). There are 13 residues in the CDR3. V was pared by 6 bases and J by 4 bases, with 11 bases between. DNA of the CDR3: TGTGCCAGCAGGTACAGGGACGCAGATACGCAGTATTTT. Translation gives CASRYRDADTQYF.

CDR3 sequence: CASSQDLAIGGGPFF. The CDR3 DNA sequence: TGCGCCAGCAGCCAGGACCTAGCGATCGGGGGAGGGCCGTTCTTC. This chain links TRBV4-3 with TRBJ2-1; 7 nucleotides agree with TRBD2. This CDR3 is built from 15 residues. Germline V CDR1 and CDR2: LGHNA, YSLEER. Trimming at V came to 3 bases and at J to 15 bases, leaving 17 bases not matched to a gene.

The rearrangement links TRBV6-1 to TRBJ2-1, with D uncertain. The length of the CDR3 is 15 residues. From germline, CDR1 is MNHNS and CDR2 SASEGT. Between the trimmed V and J ends, which lost 2 bases and 3 bases, there was a span of 11 bases. Written as DNA, the CDR3 is TGTGCCAGCAGTGAAACCCGCCACCGCTACAATGAGCAGTTCTTC. Its translation is CASSETRHRYNEQFF.

The J gene is TRBJ1-2, the V gene TRBV1; TRBD1, the table's D call, lacks a check against the DNA. TRBV1 is a documented pseudogene. The CDR3 loop spans 13 amino acids. The CDR3 here is CTSSQTGNYGYTF. CDR3 sequence (DNA): TGCACCAGCAGCCAAACAGGGAACTATGGCTACACCTTC.

The chain employs TRBV27 and TRBJ2-3; D is undetermined. The CDR3 has 15 residues. Trimming removed 4 bases from V and 1 base from J, with 12 bases in between. Germline values: CDR1 MNHEY, CDR2 SMNVEV (reference sequence). The CDR3 DNA is TGTGCCAGCAGTTCCCCCCGCATCCGCACAGATACGCAGTATTTT. Amino acid sequence: CASSSPRIRTDTQYF.

The chain joins TRBV5-1 to TRBJ1-6; 8 nucleotides agree with TRBD1. Germline V lookup: CDR1 SGHRS, CDR2 YFSETQ. The trim removed 4 bases at V and 5 bases at J, leaving 17 bases unmatched. This CDR3 has 19 amino acids. The CDR3 here is CASSPLPPSGTGHNSPLHF. In DNA form, the CDR3 reads TGCGCCAGCAGCCCACTCCCTCCGTCCGGGACAGGTCATAATTCACCCCTCCACTTT.

This chain joins TRBV6-6 and TRBJ2-5; D might be TRBD1 (5 bases). The V and J ends lost 3 bases and 4 bases respectively, with 15 bases between them. CDR1 and CDR2 (germline): MNHNY, SVGAGI (reference sequence). CDR3 length: 15 amino acids. The CDR3, as DNA: TGTGCCAGCAGTTATTTCCAGGGAATAGGAGAGACCCAGTACTTC. This codes for CASSYFQGIGETQYF.

The chain carries TRBV6-6 and TRBJ2-1; TRBD2 matches at 8 bases. From germline, CDR1 is MNHNY and CDR2 SVGAGI (reference sequence). Trimming cost V 5 bases and J 5 bases; bases outside gene matches: 5. The CDR3 is 14 residues long. The CDR3 DNA reads TGTGCCAGCAGTACAGGACTAGCCAACAATGAGCAGTTCTTC. It translates to CASSTGLANNEQFF.

The rearrangement links TRBV2 to TRBJ2-7; no clear D. The CDR3 loop spans 12 amino acids. Germline lookup yields CDR1 SNHLY and CDR2 FYNNEI. V dropped 8 bases and J dropped 5 bases, with 13 bases sitting between them. CDR3 in amino acids: CASCPTRDEQYF. The CDR3 DNA reads as TGTGCCAGCTGCCCGACTCGGGACGAGCAGTACTTC. Variable domain in full (rest from reference TRBV2 and TRBJ2-7): EPEVTQTPSHQVTQMGQEVILRCVPISNHLYFYWYRQILGQKVEFLVSFYNNEISEKSEIFDDQFSVERPDGSNFTLKIRSTKLEDSAMYFCASCPTRDEQYFGPGTRLTVT.

The CDR3 region has the DNA TGTGCCAGCAGCCCAGGGGGTGTGTCCTACAATGAGCAGTTCTTC. Translating it yields CASSPGGVSYNEQFF. This chain links TRBV5-4 with TRBJ2-1, with 7 bases matching TRBD1. Losses at the gene ends were 4 bases for V and 1 base for J; bases not matched to a gene: 5. The CDR3 runs to 15 residues. Germline loops: CDR1 SGHNT, CDR2 YYREEE (reference sequence).

V usage is TRBV6-5 and J usage is TRBJ2-7; 9 nucleotides line up with TRBD2. Germline V lookup: CDR1 MNHEY, CDR2 SVGAGI. The CDR3 length is 14 residues. V trimming: 7 bases; J trimming: 0 bases; junction bases outside the gene matches: 4. This chain's CDR3 is CASTGTSPSYEQYF. As DNA, the CDR3 is TGTGCCAGCACCGGGACTAGCCCCTCCTACGAGCAGTACTTC.

This clone appeared once. The rearrangement uses TRBV5-5 and TRBJ2-7; TRBD2 matches at 8 bases. Trimming cost V 0 bases and J 4 bases; bases outside gene matches: 3. Germline CDR1 and CDR2: SGHKS and YYEKEE (reference sequence). This CDR3 is 14 amino acids long. This CDR3 reads CASSLGLASYEQYF. The CDR3 bases are TGTGCCAGCAGCTTGGGACTAGCGAGTTACGAGCAGTACTTC.

This clone was seen only a few times. The rearrangement joins TRBV11-2 to TRBJ2-1; D is unclear. This CDR3 is built from 17 residues. V lost 6 bases to trimming and J lost 0 bases, with 18 bases between them. The V gene's germline CDR1 is SGHAT and CDR2 FQNNGV. The DNA of the CDR3 is TGTGCCAGCAGTCCTCGACTTGCTCGGAGCTCCTACAATGAGCAGTTCTTC. It codes for CASSPRLARSSYNEQFF.